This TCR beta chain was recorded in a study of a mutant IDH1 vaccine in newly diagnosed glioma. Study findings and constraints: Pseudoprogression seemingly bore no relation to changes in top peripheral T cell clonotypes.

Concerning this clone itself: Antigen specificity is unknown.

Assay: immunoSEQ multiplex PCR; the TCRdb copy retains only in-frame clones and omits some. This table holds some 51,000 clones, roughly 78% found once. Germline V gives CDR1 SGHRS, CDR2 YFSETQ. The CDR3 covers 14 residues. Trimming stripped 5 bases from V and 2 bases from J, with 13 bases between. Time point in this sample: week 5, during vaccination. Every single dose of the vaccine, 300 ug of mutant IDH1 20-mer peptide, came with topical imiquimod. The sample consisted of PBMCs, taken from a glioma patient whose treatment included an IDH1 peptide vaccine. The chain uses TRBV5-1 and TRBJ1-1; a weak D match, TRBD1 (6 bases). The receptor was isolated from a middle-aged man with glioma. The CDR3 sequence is CASSGGTINTEAFF. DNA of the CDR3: TGCGCCAGCAGTGGGGGGACAATCAACACTGAAGCTTTCTTT.